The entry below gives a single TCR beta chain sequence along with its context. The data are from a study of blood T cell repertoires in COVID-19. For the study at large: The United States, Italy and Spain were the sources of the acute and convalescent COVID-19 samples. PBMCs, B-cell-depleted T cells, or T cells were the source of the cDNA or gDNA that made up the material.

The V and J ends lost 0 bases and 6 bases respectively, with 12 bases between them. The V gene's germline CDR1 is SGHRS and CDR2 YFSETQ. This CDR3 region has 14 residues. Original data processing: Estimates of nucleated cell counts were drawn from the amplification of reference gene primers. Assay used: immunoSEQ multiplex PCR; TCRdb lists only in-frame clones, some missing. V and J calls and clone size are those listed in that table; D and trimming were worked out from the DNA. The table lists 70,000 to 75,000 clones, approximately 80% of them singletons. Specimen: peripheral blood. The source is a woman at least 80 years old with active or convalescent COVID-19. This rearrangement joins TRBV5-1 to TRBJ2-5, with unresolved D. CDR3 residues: CASSLGQVVQTQYF. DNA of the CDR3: TGCGCCAGCAGCTTGGGGCAGGTCGTACAGACCCAGTACTTC.